This T cell receptor beta chain comes out of a study of blood T cell repertoires in COVID-19. Study summary: Specimens from acute and convalescent COVID-19 originated in the United States, Italy and Spain. T cells, B-cell-depleted T cells, or PBMCs provided the cDNA or gDNA that served as material.

Authors' methods: From reference gene primer amplification, estimates of nucleated cell counts were derived. Using immunoSEQ multiplex PCR, the repertoire was profiled, and TCRdb retains in-frame clones only, with some absent. The DNA gave D and trimming, while V, J and clone size come from that table. The sample records approximately 200,000 clones, 70% to 90% being singletons. Looked up from germline, CDR1 is SNHLY and CDR2 is FYNNEI. V shed 6 bases and J 5 bases; nucleotides not matched to a gene: 7. This CDR3 comprises 13 residues. This receptor was identified in a human donor with active or convalescent COVID-19. The donor label of this sample is uncertain. The V gene is TRBV2, the J gene TRBJ2-7, with 7 bases lining up with TRBD1. Sequenced: peripheral blood. As DNA, the CDR3 is TGTGCCAGCAGGACAGGGTTCGGGAACGAGCAGTACTTC. Amino acid sequence: CASRTGFGNEQYF.